The 16 T cell receptor beta chains listed next were all sequenced from one sample in a study of T-cell memory formation after mild COVID-19. TCRdb re-derived calls from the 5' RACE reads in MiXCR, one entry per CDR3 protein. The sample records 430,000 or so distinct CDR3 sequences, nearly 25% being singletons. The material sequenced was PBMCs or a T cell subset sorted from them (not recorded which). These receptors were taken from an adult woman who had mild COVID-19 (a few samples of this study predate the infection). Cell type and time point are not known.

The chain combines TRBV30 with TRBJ2-7, with 7 bases matching TRBD1. Per the germline V gene, CDR1 is GTSNPN and CDR2 is SVGIG (reference sequence). The CDR3 totals 15 residues. V was pared by 1 base and J by 2 bases, with 8 bases of the junction left unmatched. CDR3 residues: CAWSARSRGPYEQYF. CDR3 nucleotides: TGTGCCTGGAGTGCACGATCTAGGGGGCCCTACGAGCAGTACTTC.

The chain is built from TRBV18 and TRBJ2-7; D unclear. With 2 bases removed from V and 5 bases from J, the gap between germline ends came to 16 bases. The CDR3 length is 15 residues. The germline gives CDR1 KGHSH, CDR2 LQKENI. Written as DNA, the CDR3 is TGTGCCAGCTCACCAGAGGTCCGGGCGTCTCACGAGCAGTACTTC. It codes for CASSPEVRASHEQYF.

The chain has TRBV10-3 and TRBJ1-1; TRBD1 is a possible D gene (6 bases). V gave up 6 bases and J gave up 2 bases, with 13 bases separating them. The germline gives CDR1 ENHRY, CDR2 SYGVKD. The CDR3 has 14 residues. The CDR3 region is CAIRGSTGNTEAFF. The DNA for the CDR3 is TGTGCCATCAGGGGTTCGACAGGTAACACTGAAGCTTTCTTT.

This chain uses TRBV7-2 with TRBJ2-1; TRBD2 is a possible D gene (6 bases). The CDR3 is 15 amino acids. V was cut by 5 bases and J by 1 base, with 12 bases left in between. Germline CDR1 and CDR2: SGHTA and FQGNSA. Written as DNA, the CDR3 is TGTGCCAGCAGCGCCCGGGGGAGGTCCTACAATGAGCAGTTCTTC. Amino acid sequence: CASSARGRSYNEQFF.

This clonotype was seen a few times. The chain carries TRBV9 and TRBJ2-1; the match to TRBD2 covers 11 bases. This CDR3 comprises 17 residues. Germline CDR1 reads SGDLS; CDR2 reads YYNGEE. The V segment lost 0 bases and the J segment 7 bases; nucleotides outside the gene matches: 9. CDR3: CASSVATSGGFGNEQFF. The CDR3 region has the DNA TGTGCCAGCAGCGTAGCTACTAGCGGGGGATTTGGGAATGAGCAGTTCTTC.

This clonotype was seen many times. This chain uses TRBV20-1 with TRBJ1-1; D is ambiguous. The V end lost 1 base, the J end lost 1 base, and 7 bases lay between the germline ends. CDR3 length equals 13 residues. Germline CDR1 DFQATT, CDR2 SNEGSKA (reference sequence). CDR3 protein: CSARGVTNTEAFF. In nucleotides, the CDR3 is TGCAGTGCTAGAGGGGTGACGAACACTGAAGCTTTCTTT.

This clonotype was detected a few times. The V and J genes are TRBV5-1 and TRBJ2-1; 8 positions agree with TRBD2. The CDR3 consists of 15 residues. V lost 5 bases to trimming and J lost 6 bases; unmatched junction nucleotides: 10. Germline CDR1 reads SGHRS; CDR2 reads YFSETQ. CDR3 sequence: CASRLAGGAGNEQFF. DNA for the CDR3: TGCGCCAGCAGACTGGCGGGGGGCGCGGGCAATGAGCAGTTCTTC.

This chain joins TRBV5-1 and TRBJ2-1, with 10 bases identical to TRBD2. Unmatched junction bases numbered 14, after V lost 4 bases and J lost 10 bases. The germline CDR1 and CDR2 sequences are SGHRS and YFSETQ. There are 16 residues in the CDR3. The chain's CDR3 is CASSPVSGGAWREQFF. For the CDR3, the DNA is TGCGCCAGCAGCCCCGTAAGCGGGGGGGCTTGGCGGGAGCAGTTCTTC.

The rearrangement uses TRBV3-1 and TRBJ2-5, with D unresolved. The ends were cut back, 0 bases at V and 5 bases at J, with 16 bases in the middle. The germline gives CDR1 LGHDT, CDR2 YNNKEL (reference sequence). The CDR3 consists of 16 residues. CDR3 amino acids: CASSQDLSSLLETQYF. The CDR3 DNA is TGTGCCAGCAGCCAAGATTTAAGCAGCCTTCTCGAGACCCAGTACTTC.

The chain employs TRBV11-2 and TRBJ2-1; D gene ambiguous. CDR3 length equals 13 residues. V gave up 5 bases and J gave up 5 bases, with 10 bases separating them. Per the germline V gene, CDR1 is SGHAT and CDR2 is FQNNGV. This chain's CDR3 is CASSPGWDNEQFF. The CDR3 DNA is TGTGCCAGCAGCCCCGGCTGGGACAATGAGCAGTTCTTC.

The rearrangement joins TRBV12-3 or TRBV12-4 to TRBJ2-1; 10 bases align to TRBD2. Trimming took 4 bases from V and 3 from J; bases not matched to a gene: 3. CDR3 length: 15 amino acids. The CDR3 reads CASSWLAGVYNEQFF. Here the CDR3 DNA reads TGTGCCAGCAGTTGGCTAGCGGGAGTCTACAATGAGCAGTTCTTC.

The chain has TRBV29-1 and TRBJ1-5, with 8 bases that match TRBD1. In germline, CDR1 is SQVTM, CDR2 ANQGSEA. The junction had 4 bases not matched to a gene; V was cut back by 6 bases and J by 3 bases. The CDR3 spans 13 residues. The CDR3 coding sequence is TGCAGCGTGACGACAGGGGTCAATCAGCCCCAGCATTTT. Its protein product is CSVTTGVNQPQHF.

This chain links TRBV18 with TRBJ2-1, with a tentative D call TRBD2 (5 bases). The CDR3 spans 14 residues. V shed 3 bases and J shed 6 bases, with 12 bases lying between them. Germline values: CDR1 KGHSH, CDR2 LQKENI. The DNA for the CDR3 is TGTGCCAGCTCACCGATAGGGAGTGGCAATGAGCAGTTCTTC. It codes for CASSPIGSGNEQFF.

V is TRBV4-2 and J is TRBJ1-2; D gene unclear. This CDR3 comprises 16 residues. Per germline, CDR1 LGHNA and CDR2 YNFKEQ. V lost 4 bases to trimming and J lost 2 bases, with 17 bases between them. The CDR3 is CASSLVRTEGNYGYTF. The CDR3 DNA sequence: TGTGCCAGCAGCCTAGTTCGGACCGAGGGAAACTATGGCTACACCTTC.

The V call is TRBV9, the J call TRBJ2-3; TRBD2 agrees at 13 bases. The CDR3 spans 17 residues. Trimming cost V 2 bases and J 6 bases; bases outside gene matches: 9. Germline V lookup: CDR1 SGDLS, CDR2 YYNGEE. CDR3 sequence (DNA): TGTGCCAGCAGCGTTAACCCCGGGACTAGCGGGATGGATACGCAGTATTTT. This translates into CASSVNPGTSGMDTQYF.

This clonotype was found a few times. V usage is TRBV6-2 or TRBV6-3 and J usage is TRBJ2-1; 9 bases line up with TRBD2. J lost 6 bases, V lost 2 bases, and 5 bases had no gene match. CDR1 and CDR2 from the germline V gene are MNHEY and SVGEGT. This CDR3 has 15 residues. The CDR3 here is CASSYLAGIVNEQFF. The CDR3 nucleotides read TGTGCCAGCAGTTACCTAGCGGGAATCGTCAATGAGCAGTTCTTC.